This T cell receptor beta chain was captured in a study of cytomegalovirus exposure and HLA in healthy donors. About the study: Researchers previously reported finding 90 million to 130 million unique TCR beta sequences from 150 million to 200 million T cells.

This PCR relied on a set of 60 Vbeta primers and 13 Jbeta primers. Measured with immunoSEQ multiplex PCR; TCRdb has only the in-frame clones, and not every one. The sample consists of around 120,000 clones, about 79% of them appearing once. V trimming: 2 bases; J trimming: 2 bases; junction bases outside the gene matches: 1. The germline V gene has CDR1 SGHNT and CDR2 YYREEE (reference sequence). The CDR3 length is 15 residues. Study-level findings and limits: Segments of the TCR beta V type were, in most cases, productive about 87% or about 30% of the time in an earlier analysis.

As regards this clone: The antigen is unknown.

The chain recombines TRBV5-4 with TRBJ2-5, with TRBD2 matching 12 bases. Sequencing input: PBMCs. This TCR was recovered from a man aged 45 to 65 in good health and CMV-seropositive. The CDR3 loop reads CASSFGTSGQETQYF. The CDR3 coding sequence is TGTGCCAGCAGCTTTGGGACTAGCGGGCAAGAGACCCAGTACTTC.